The 9 T cell receptor beta chains below come from one sample, sequenced in a study of blood T cells in healthy people across ages. A sample-barcoded 5' primer and a J-beta primer mix were used in a second PCR of about 7 to 12 cycles. In TCRdb, the 5' RACE reads were re-called with MiXCR into one record per CDR3 protein. Seen here are 1.4 million to 1.5 million distinct CDR3 sequences, roughly 40% observed once, and the top ten hold roughly 7.9%. The sequenced sample consisted of blood. These receptors were taken from a woman aged 18 to 35 in good health.

This clonotype has more than one count but fewer than ten. V is TRBV15 and J is TRBJ2-1; 7 positions agree with TRBD2. The junction had 14 bases not matched to a gene; V was cut back by 0 bases and J by 12 bases. Germline CDR1 LNHNV, CDR2 YYDKDF (reference sequence). The CDR3 contains 16 residues. The CDR3 spells CATSRDGRDLFFGQFF. CDR3 bases: TGTGCCACCAGCAGAGATGGGAGGGACCTATTTTTCGGGCAGTTCTTC.

This rearrangement joins TRBV19 to TRBJ1-2, with D perhaps matching TRBD1 (5 bases). CDR3 length: 12 residues. Germline CDR1 and CDR2: LNHDA and SQIVND (reference sequence). V was pared by 7 bases and J by 8 bases, with 14 bases between. CDR3 in DNA: TGTGCCAGTACTGGGACTGCGAAGGGCTACACCTTC. It yields the protein CASTGTAKGYTF.

The genes are TRBV29-1 and TRBJ2-3, with 7 bases matching TRBD2. The CDR3 consists of 14 residues. J lost 5 bases, V lost 3 bases, and 8 bases had no gene match. CDR1 is SQVTM and CDR2 is ANQGSEA in the germline V gene. The CDR3 region has the DNA TGCAGCGTTGATCCTAGCGGCCTTGGAGATACGCAGTATTTT. Translating it yields CSVDPSGLGDTQYF.

The chain recombines TRBV7-9 with TRBJ2-1, with 11 nucleotides matching TRBD2. The CDR3 has 16 amino acids. CDR1 SEHNR and CDR2 FQNEAQ come from the germline V gene (reference sequence). V shed 2 bases, J shed 7 bases, and the junction held 7 bases outside the gene matches. For the CDR3, the DNA is TGTGCCAGCAGCTTAACGGGACTAGCGGTCGGAAATGAGCAGTTCTTC. Protein sequence: CASSLTGLAVGNEQFF.

In its sample, this clonotype was seen a few times. This chain uses TRBV20-1 with TRBJ2-1; D call uncertain. The length of the CDR3 is 13 residues. Germline CDR1 reads DFQATT; CDR2 reads SNEGSKA (reference sequence). The V end was cut by 3 bases, the J end by 5 bases, with 11 bases between. Written as DNA, the CDR3 is TGCAGTGCTAGGGGTTGGATGCACAATGAGCAGTTCTTC. Protein: CSARGWMHNEQFF.

Only a few counts were recorded for this clonotype. The gene calls are TRBV24-1 and TRBJ2-1; the match to TRBD2 covers 8 bases. Germline V gene lookup returns CDR1 KGHDR and CDR2 SFDVKD. The CDR3 is made up of 12 amino acids. Trimming at V came to 0 bases and at J to 14 bases, leaving 2 bases not matched to a gene. The CDR3 reads CATSDLLTSEFF. CDR3 DNA sequence: TGTGCCACCAGTGATTTGCTGACTAGCGAGTTCTTC.

V usage is TRBV2 and J usage is TRBJ2-4, with D perhaps TRBD2 (5 bases). The V gene lost 8 bases and the J gene lost 5 bases, with 13 bases spanning the gap. The germline CDR1 and CDR2 sequences are SNHLY and FYNNEI. This CDR3 has 13 residues. Here the CDR3 reads CASRRWEQNIQYF. The CDR3 DNA reads TGTGCCAGCCGAAGGTGGGAGCAAAACATTCAGTACTTC.

The genes are TRBV12-3 or TRBV12-4 and TRBJ2-5; 13 nucleotides align to TRBD2. The CDR3 sequence is 18 residues long. The V segment lost 2 bases and the J segment 5 bases; nucleotides outside the gene matches: 11. CDR3 region: CASSLPTSGGANAETQYF. Here the CDR3 DNA reads TGTGCCAGCAGTTTACCCACTAGCGGGGGGGCCAATGCGGAGACCCAGTACTTC.

This clonotype appeared a few times. This chain connects TRBV2 to TRBJ1-6; unclear D gene. V was shortened by 3 bases and J by 6 bases, with 3 bases between the two germline ends. This CDR3 spans 12 amino acids. Germline CDR1 and CDR2: SNHLY and FYNNEI. The CDR3 sequence: CASSEINSPLHF. DNA for the CDR3: TGTGCCAGCAGTGAGATTAATTCACCCCTCCACTTT.